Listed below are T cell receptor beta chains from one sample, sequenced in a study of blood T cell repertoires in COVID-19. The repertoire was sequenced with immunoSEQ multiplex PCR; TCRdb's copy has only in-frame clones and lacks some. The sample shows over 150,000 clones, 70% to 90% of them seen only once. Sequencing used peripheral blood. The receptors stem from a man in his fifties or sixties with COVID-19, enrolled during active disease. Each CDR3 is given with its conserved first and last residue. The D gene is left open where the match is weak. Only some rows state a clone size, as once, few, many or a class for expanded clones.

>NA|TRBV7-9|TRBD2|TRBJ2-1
CASSETSGKANEQFF
TGTGCCAGCAGCGAGACTAGCGGGAAAGCCAATGAGCAGTTCTTC
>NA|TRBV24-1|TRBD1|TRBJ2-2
CATRGQGATGELFF
TGTGCCACCAGGGGACAGGGAGCCACCGGGGAGCTGTTTTTT
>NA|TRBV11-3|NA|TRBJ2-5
CASSLVRGGWGLETQYF
TGTGCCAGCAGCTTAGTGAGAGGGGGTTGGGGCTTGGAGACCCAGTACTTC
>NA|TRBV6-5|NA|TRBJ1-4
CASSPNRATNEKLFF
TGTGCCAGCAGTCCAAACAGAGCAACTAATGAAAAACTGTTTTTT
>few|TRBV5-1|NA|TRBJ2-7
CASSLVKFGQSTYEQYF
TGCGCCAGCAGCTTGGTTAAGTTCGGACAGAGCACCTACGAGCAGTACTTC
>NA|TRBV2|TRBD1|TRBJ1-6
CASRDRSYNSPLHF
TGTGCCAGCAGGGACAGGTCCTATAATTCACCCCTCCACTTT
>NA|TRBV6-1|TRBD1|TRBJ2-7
CASSEPGQGTYEQYF
TGTGCCAGCAGTGAGCCGGGACAGGGGACCTACGAGCAGTACTTC
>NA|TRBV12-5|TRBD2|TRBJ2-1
CASGPGTSEINEQFF
TGTGCTAGTGGTCCTGGGACTAGCGAGATCAATGAGCAGTTCTTC
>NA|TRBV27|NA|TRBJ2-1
CASSLRGFEQFF
TGTGCCAGCAGTTTACGGGGATTTGAGCAGTTCTTC
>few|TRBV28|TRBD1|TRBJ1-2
CASLSGTGWPGGYTF
TGTGCCAGCCTTTCCGGGACAGGATGGCCGGGGGGCTACACCTTC
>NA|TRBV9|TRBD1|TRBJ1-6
CASSVEGAANSPLHF
TGTGCCAGCAGCGTAGAGGGGGCCGCCAATTCACCCCTCCACTTT
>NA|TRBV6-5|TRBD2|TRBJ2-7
CASSPGTSGSYEQYF
TGTGCCAGCAGTCCAGGGACTAGCGGGAGCTACGAGCAGTACTTC
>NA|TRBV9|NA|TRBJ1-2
CASSVGGAKGYTF
TGTGCCAGCAGCGTAGGCGGGGCCAAGGGCTACACCTTC
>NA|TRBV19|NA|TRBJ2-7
CASSIDLIREVVGYEQYF
TGTGCCAGTAGTATAGATCTGATCCGCGAGGTAGTTGGGTACGAGCAGTACTTC
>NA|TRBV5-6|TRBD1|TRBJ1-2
CASSLTRGRLNPNYGYTF
TGTGCCAGCAGCTTGACGAGGGGGCGCCTAAATCCTAACTATGGCTACACCTTC
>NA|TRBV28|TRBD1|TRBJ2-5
CASSRADRLRETQYF
TGTGCCAGCAGTCGTGCGGACAGGCTGAGAGAGACCCAGTACTTC
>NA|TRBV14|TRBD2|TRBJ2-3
CASSQPAGGLDTQYF
TGTGCCAGCAGCCAACCAGCGGGGGGCCTAGATACACAGTATTTT
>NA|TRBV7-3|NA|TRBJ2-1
CASSSQHYNEQFF
TGTGCCAGCAGCTCCCAACACTACAATGAGCAGTTCTTC
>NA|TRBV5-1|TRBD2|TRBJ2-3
CASSPTGLAGTDTQYF
TGCGCCAGCAGCCCGACCGGACTAGCGGGCACAGATACGCAGTATTTT
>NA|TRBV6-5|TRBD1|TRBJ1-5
CASSYDRGGNQPQHF
TGTGCCAGCAGTTACGACAGGGGGGGCAATCAGCCCCAGCATTTT
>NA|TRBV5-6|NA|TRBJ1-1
CASSFGGGGDTEAFF
TGTGCCAGCAGCTTCGGTGGGGGAGGAGACACTGAAGCTTTCTTT
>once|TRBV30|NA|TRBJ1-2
CAWSRKQGYGYTF
TGTGCCTGGAGTAGGAAACAGGGCTATGGCTACACCTTC
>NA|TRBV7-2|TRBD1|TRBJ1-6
CASSNTDRGRFISPLHF
TGTGCCAGCAGCAACACCGACAGGGGGAGGTTTATTTCACCCCTCCACTTT
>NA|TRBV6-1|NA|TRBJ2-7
CASSDLRGVYEQYF
TGTGCCAGCAGTGACCTCAGGGGGGTCTACGAGCAGTACTTC
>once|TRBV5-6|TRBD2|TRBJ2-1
CASSLVTSGSYNEQFF
TGTGCCAGCAGCCTTGTGACTAGCGGGTCCTACAATGAGCAGTTCTTC
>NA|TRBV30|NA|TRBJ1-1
CAGGRRTAFF
TGTGCCGGAGGGAGACGTACAGCTTTCTTT
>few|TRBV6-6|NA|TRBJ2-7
CASSLNRASDYEQYF
TGTGCCAGCAGTCTCAACAGGGCCTCGGACTACGAGCAGTACTTC
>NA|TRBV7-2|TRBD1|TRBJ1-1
CASSPVTGSEAFF
TGTGCCAGCAGCCCAGTGACAGGGTCAGAAGCTTTCTTT
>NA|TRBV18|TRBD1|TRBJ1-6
CASSLDREDSPLHF
TGTGCCAGCTCACTGGACAGGGAGGATTCACCCCTCCACTTT
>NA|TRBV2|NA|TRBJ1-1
CASIGGGGNTEAFF
TGTGCCAGCATAGGCGGCGGTGGGAACACTGAAGCTTTCTTT
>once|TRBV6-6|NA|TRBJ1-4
CASSYSGLTNEKLFF
TGTGCCAGCAGTTATTCAGGGCTTACTAATGAAAAACTGTTTTTT
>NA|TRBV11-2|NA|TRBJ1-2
CASSLATGVDGYTF
TGTGCCAGCAGCTTAGCGACCGGGGTCGACGGCTACACCTTC
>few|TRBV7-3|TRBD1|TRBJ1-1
CASSLTGADSAEAFF
TGTGCCAGCAGCCTTACAGGGGCGGATTCGGCTGAAGCTTTCTTT
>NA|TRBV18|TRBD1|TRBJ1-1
CASSLGTGNPEAFF
TGTGCCAGCTCACTCGGGACAGGGAACCCTGAAGCTTTCTTT
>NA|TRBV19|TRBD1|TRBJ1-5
CASTTQGVSQPQHF
TGTGCCAGTACAACTCAGGGGGTCTCTCAGCCCCAGCATTTT
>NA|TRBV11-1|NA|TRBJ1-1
CASSRGQTGGTEAFF
TGTGCCAGCAGCCGAGGACAGACCGGAGGCACTGAAGCTTTCTTT
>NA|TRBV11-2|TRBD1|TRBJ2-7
CASSTGTGVSEQYF
TGTGCCAGCAGCACCGGGACAGGAGTTTCCGAGCAGTACTTC
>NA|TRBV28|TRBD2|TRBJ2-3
CASSSTSGGRTDTQYF
TGTGCCAGCAGTTCGACTAGCGGGGGGAGGACAGATACGCAGTATTTT
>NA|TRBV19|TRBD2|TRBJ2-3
CASSGRGQRGDTQYF
TGTGCCAGTAGTGGACGAGGCCAGCGGGGAGATACGCAGTATTTT
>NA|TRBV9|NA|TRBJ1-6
CASSVADIPVNSPLHF
TGTGCCAGCAGCGTTGCCGACATCCCTGTTAATTCACCCCTCCACTTT
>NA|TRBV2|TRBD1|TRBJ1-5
CASNRQGGDNQPQHF
TGTGCCAGCAACCGACAGGGTGGTGACAATCAGCCCCAGCATTTT
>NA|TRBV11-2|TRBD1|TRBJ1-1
CASSSQSTGTGTEAFF
TGTGCCAGCAGCTCCCAATCTACCGGGACAGGCACTGAAGCTTTCTTT
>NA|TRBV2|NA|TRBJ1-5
CASRRADFSNQPQHF
TGTGCCAGCAGGAGGGCAGACTTTAGCAATCAGCCCCAGCATTTT
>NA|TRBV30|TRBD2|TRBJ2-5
CAWSDLAGGLTQYF
TGTGCCTGGAGTGACCTAGCGGGAGGGCTGACCCAGTACTTC
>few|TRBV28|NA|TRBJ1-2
CASRDLDYTF
TGTGCCAGCAGGGACTTGGACTACACCTTC
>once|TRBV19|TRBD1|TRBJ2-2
CASLPGQGIYTGELFF
TGTGCCTCCTTGCCGGGACAGGGGATTTACACCGGGGAGCTGTTTTTT
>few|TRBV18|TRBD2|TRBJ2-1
CASSPPSGTSGYNEQFF
TGTGCCAGCTCACCACCGTCGGGGACTAGCGGTTACAATGAGCAGTTCTTC
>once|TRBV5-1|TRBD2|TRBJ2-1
CASSSPGGVGDSEQFF
TGCGCCAGCAGCTCCCCTGGGGGGGTAGGAGATAGTGAGCAGTTCTTC
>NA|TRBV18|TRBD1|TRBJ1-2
CASSPFDRDATYGYTF
TGTGCCAGCTCACCGTTTGACAGGGATGCCACCTATGGCTACACCTTC
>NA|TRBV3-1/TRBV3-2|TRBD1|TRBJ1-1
CASRFGQGDPNTEAFF
TGTGCCAGCAGATTCGGACAGGGGGATCCGAATACTGAAGCTTTCTTT
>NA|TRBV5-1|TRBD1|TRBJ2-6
CASKLQGAIGANVLTF
TGCGCCAGCAAGCTCCAGGGGGCAATTGGGGCCAACGTCCTGACTTTC
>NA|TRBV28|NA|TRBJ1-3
CASSPRTAGNTIYF
TGTGCCAGCAGTCCGCGGACAGCTGGAAACACCATATATTTT
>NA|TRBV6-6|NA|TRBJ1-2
CASSPGHLANYGYTF
TGTGCCAGCAGTCCCGGACACTTAGCTAACTATGGCTACACCTTC
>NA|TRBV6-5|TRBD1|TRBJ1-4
CASSQGVQGEKLFF
TGTGCCAGCAGTCAGGGGGTGCAAGGAGAAAAACTGTTTTTT
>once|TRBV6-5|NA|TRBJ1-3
CASSLDKPKGNTIYF
TGTGCCAGCAGTTTGGACAAGCCGAAAGGAAACACCATATATTTT
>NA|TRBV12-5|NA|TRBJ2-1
CASGKTGYNEQFF
TGTGCTAGTGGCAAGACAGGTTACAATGAGCAGTTCTTC
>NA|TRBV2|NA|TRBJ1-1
CASTPTRVNTEAFF
TGTGCCAGCACCCCCACGAGGGTGAACACTGAAGCTTTCTTT